This TCR beta chain was sequenced during a study of T cells expressing NK-cell markers. CDR1 SGHRS and CDR2 YFSETQ come from the germline V gene. The CDR3 consists of 15 residues. The cDNA for TCR beta came from 5'RACE template switching with UMIs. TCRdb re-called the 5' RACE reads and shows each CDR3 protein once, DNA omitted. The sample has about 160,000 distinct CDR3 sequences, and its top ten clones hold less than 20%. Source material: blood T cells: a sorted CD56 or NKG2C T cell subset, CD4+ or CD8+ T cells, or bulk PBMC T cells (not recorded which). This TCR came from a woman between 18 and 69 years old in good health. The V gene is TRBV5-1, the J gene TRBJ2-1; TCRdb reports TRBD2, a call that lacks DNA to check it against. The CDR3 here is CASSLGARVGNEQFF.